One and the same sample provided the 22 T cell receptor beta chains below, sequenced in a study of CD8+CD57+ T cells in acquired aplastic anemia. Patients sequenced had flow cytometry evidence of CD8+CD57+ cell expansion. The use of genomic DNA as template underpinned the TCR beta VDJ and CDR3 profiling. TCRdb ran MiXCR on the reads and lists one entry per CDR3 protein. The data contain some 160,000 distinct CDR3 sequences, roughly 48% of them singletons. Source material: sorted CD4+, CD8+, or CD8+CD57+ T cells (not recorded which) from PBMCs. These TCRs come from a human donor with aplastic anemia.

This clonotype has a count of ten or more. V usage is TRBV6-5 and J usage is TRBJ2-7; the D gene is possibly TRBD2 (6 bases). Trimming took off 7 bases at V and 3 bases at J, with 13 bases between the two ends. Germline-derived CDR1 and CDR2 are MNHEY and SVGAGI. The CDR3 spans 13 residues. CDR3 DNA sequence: TGTGCCAGCACTCGGTCGGGGGACTACGAGCAGTACTTC. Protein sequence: CASTRSGDYEQYF.

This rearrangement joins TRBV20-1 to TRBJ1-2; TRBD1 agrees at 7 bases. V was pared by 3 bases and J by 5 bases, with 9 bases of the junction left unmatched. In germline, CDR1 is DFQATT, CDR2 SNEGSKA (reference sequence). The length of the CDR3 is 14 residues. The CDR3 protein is CSASRQGEGYGYTF. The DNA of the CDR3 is TGCAGTGCTAGTCGACAGGGTGAGGGATATGGCTACACCTTC.

The DNA for the CDR3 is TGCAGCTTGGACTATGGCTACACCTTC. Translating gives CSLDYGYTF. The genes are TRBV20-1 and TRBJ1-2; D gene uncertain. Germline CDR1 is DFQATT and CDR2 is SNEGSKA (reference sequence). The CDR3 is 9 residues long.

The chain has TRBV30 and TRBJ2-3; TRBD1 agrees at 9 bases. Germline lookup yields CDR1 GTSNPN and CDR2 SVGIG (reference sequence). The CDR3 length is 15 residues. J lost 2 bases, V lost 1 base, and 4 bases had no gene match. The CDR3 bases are TGTGCCTGGAGTGGGGGACAGGGATACACAGATACGCAGTATTTT. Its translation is CAWSGGQGYTDTQYF. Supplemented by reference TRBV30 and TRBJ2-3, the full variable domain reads SQTIHQWPATLVQPVGSPLSLECTVEGTSNPNLYWYRQAAGRGLQLLFYSVGIGQISSEVPQNLSASRPQDRQFILSSKKLLLSDSGFYLCAWSGGQGYTDTQYFGPGTRLTVL.

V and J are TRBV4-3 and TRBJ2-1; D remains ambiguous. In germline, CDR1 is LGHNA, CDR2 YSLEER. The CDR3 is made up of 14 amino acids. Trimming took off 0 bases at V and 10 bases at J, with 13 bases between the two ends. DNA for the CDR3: TGCGCCAGCAGCCAAGAAACGTCGGTTTTGGAGCAGTTCTTC. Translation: CASSQETSVLEQFF.

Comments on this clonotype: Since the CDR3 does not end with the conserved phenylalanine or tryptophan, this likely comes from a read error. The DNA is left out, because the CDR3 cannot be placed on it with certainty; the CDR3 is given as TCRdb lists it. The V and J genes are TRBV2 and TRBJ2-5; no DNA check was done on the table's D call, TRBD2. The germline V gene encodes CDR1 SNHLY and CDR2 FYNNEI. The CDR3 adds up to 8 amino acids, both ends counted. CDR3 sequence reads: CASSESAS.

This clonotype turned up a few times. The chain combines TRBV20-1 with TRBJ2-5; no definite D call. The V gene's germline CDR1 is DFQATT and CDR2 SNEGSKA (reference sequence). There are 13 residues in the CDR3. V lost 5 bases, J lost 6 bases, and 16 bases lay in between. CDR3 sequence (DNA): TGCAGTGCTGGGGAACACCCGGCCCAGACCCAGTACTTC. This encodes CSAGEHPAQTQYF.

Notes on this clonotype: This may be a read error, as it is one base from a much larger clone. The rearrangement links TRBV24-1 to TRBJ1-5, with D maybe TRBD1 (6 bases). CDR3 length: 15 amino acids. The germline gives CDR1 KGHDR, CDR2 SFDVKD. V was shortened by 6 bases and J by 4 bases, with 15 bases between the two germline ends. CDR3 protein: CATSLQGLGNQPQHF. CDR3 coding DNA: TGTGCCACCAGTTTACAGGGTTTAGGGAATCAGCCCCAGCATTTT.

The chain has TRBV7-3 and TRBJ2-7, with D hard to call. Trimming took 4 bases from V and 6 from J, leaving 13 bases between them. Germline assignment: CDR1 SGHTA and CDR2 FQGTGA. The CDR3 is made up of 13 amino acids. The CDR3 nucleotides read TGTGCCAGCAGCTCCCAACAGTTGGGCGAGCAGTACTTC. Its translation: CASSSQQLGEQYF.

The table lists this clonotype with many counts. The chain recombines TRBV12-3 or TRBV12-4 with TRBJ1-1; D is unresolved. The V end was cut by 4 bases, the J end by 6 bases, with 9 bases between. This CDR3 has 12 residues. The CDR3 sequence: CASSSPPPEAFF. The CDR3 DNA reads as TGTGCCAGCAGTTCTCCTCCCCCTGAAGCTTTCTTT.

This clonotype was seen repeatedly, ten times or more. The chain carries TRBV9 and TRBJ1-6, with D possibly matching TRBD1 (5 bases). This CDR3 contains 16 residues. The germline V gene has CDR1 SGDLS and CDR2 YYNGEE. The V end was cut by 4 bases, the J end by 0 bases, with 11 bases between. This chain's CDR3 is CASSPRGSSYNSPLHF. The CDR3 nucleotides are TGTGCCAGCAGCCCAAGGGGCAGCTCCTATAATTCACCCCTCCACTTT. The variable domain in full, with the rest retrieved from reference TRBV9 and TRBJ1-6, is DSGVTQTPKHLITATGQRVTLRCSPRSGDLSVYWYQQSLDQGLQFLIQYYNGEERAKGNILERFSAQQFPDLHSELNLSSLELGDSALYFCASSPRGSSYNSPLHFGNGTRLTVT.

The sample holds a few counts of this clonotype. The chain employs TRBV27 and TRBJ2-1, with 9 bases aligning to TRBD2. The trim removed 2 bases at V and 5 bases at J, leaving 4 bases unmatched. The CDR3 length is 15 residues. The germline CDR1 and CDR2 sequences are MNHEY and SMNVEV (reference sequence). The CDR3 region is CASSLRLAVNNEQFF. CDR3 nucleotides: TGTGCCAGCAGTTTAAGACTAGCGGTAAACAATGAGCAGTTCTTC.

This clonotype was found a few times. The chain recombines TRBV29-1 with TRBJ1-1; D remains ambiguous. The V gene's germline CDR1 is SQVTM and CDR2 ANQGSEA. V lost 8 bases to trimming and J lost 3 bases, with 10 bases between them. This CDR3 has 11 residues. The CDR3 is CSSSTDTEAFF. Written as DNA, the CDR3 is TGCAGCTCCAGTACTGACACTGAAGCTTTCTTT.

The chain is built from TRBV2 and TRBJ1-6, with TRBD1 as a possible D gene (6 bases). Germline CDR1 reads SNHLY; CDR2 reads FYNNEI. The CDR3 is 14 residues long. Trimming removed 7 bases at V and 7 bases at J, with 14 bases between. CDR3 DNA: TGTGCCAGCAAGCTGACAGGTACAAATTCACCCCTCCACTTT. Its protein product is CASKLTGTNSPLHF.

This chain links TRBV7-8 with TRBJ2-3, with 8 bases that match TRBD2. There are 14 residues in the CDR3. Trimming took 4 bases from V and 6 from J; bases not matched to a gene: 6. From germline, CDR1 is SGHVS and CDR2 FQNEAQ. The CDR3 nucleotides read TGTGCCAGCAGCTACGGGAGGGCCGGGGATACGCAGTATTTT. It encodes CASSYGRAGDTQYF.

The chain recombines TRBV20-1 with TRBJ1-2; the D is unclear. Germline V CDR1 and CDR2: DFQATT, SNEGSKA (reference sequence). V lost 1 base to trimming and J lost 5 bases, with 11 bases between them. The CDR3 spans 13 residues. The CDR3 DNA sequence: TGCAGTGCTAGAGCACTGCCTCCTTATGGCTACACCTTC. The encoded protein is CSARALPPYGYTF.

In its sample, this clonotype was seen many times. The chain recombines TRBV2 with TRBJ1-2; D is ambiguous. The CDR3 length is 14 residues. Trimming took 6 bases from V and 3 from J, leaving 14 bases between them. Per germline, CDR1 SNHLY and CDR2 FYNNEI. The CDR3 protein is CASRDFDTDYGYTF. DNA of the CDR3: TGTGCCAGCAGAGATTTTGACACGGACTATGGCTACACCTTC.

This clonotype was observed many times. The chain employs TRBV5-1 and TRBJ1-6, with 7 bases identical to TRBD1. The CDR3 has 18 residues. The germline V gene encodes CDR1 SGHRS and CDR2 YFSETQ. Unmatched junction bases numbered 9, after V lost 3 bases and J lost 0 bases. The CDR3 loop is CASSWRQTGSSYNSPLHF. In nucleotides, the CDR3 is TGCGCCAGCAGCTGGAGACAGACAGGGAGCTCCTATAATTCACCCCTCCACTTT.

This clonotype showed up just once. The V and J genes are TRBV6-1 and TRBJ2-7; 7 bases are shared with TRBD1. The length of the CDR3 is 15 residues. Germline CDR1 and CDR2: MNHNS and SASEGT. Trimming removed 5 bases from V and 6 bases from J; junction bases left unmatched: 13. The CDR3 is CASSRDRAGTGEQYF. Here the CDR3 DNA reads TGTGCCAGCAGTCGCGACAGGGCAGGTACGGGCGAGCAGTACTTC.

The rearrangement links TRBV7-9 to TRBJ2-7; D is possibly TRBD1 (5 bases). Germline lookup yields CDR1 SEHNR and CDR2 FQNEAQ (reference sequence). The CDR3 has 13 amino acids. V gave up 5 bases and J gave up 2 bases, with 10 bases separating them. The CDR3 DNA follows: TGTGCCAGCAGCCCAGACAGTACCTACGAGCAGTACTTC. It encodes CASSPDSTYEQYF.

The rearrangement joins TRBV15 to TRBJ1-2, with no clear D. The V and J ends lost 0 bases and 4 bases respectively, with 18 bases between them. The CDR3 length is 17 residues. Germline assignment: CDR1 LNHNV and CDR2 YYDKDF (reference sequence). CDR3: CATSRDNQAVAFYGYTF. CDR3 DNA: TGTGCCACCAGCAGAGATAACCAGGCCGTCGCGTTCTATGGCTACACCTTC.

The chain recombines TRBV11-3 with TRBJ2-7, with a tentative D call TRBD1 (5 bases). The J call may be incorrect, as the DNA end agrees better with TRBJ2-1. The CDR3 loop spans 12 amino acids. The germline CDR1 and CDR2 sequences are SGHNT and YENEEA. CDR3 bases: TGTGCCAGCAGCTTACCCGCAGGGGAGCAGTTCTTC. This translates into CASSLPAGEQFF.